The next 22 T cell receptor beta chains were all read from a single sample in a study of blood T cell repertoires in COVID-19. The table came from immunoSEQ multiplex PCR; TCRdb's copy has only in-frame clones and leaves some out. The sample contains roughly 260,000 clones, 75% to 95% of which appear only once. Sequenced material: PBMCs or T cells enriched from blood (not recorded which). Receptor source: a woman in her late teens or twenties who had recovered from COVID-19.

V gene TRBV5-1 combines with J gene TRBJ1-6, with 9 nucleotides matching TRBD1. The CDR3 length is 15 residues. V lost 4 bases to trimming and J lost 9 bases; unmatched junction nucleotides: 8. Germline V lookup: CDR1 SGHRS, CDR2 YFSETQ. CDR3 sequence (DNA): TGCGCCAGCAGCATCGACAGGGGGATTGGTTCACCCCTCCACTTT. It yields the protein CASSIDRGIGSPLHF.

V is TRBV7-9 and J is TRBJ1-2, with no clear D. Germline CDR1 and CDR2: SEHNR and FQNEAQ (reference sequence). The CDR3 contains 10 residues. The ends were cut back, 10 bases at V and 2 bases at J, with 5 bases in the middle. CDR3 in DNA: TGTGCCACCCAAAACTATGGCTACACCTTC. Its translation is CATQNYGYTF. The variable domain in full, completed from reference TRBV7-9 and TRBJ1-2, reads DTGVSQNPRHKITKRGQNVTFRCDPISEHNRLYWYRQTLGQGPEFLTYFQNEAQLEKSRLLSDRFSAERPKGSFSTLEIQRTEQGDSAMYLCATQNYGYTFGSGTRLTVV.

This chain links TRBV7-9 with TRBJ1-2; TRBD1 matches at 9 bases. The CDR3 length is 16 residues. Germline V lookup: CDR1 SEHNR, CDR2 FQNEAQ (reference sequence). The trim removed 0 bases at V and 7 bases at J, leaving 9 bases unmatched. In DNA, the CDR3 is TGTGCCAGCAGCTTAGCCGGCTCCGGACAGGGGCTTGGCTACACCTTC. Amino acid sequence: CASSLAGSGQGLGYTF.

J is TRBJ2-7 and V is TRBV5-6; the D is unclear. Germline V gene data show CDR1 as SGHDT and CDR2 as YYEEEE. The CDR3 sequence is 12 residues long. Trimming removed 2 bases at V and 6 bases at J, with 9 bases between. CDR3 in amino acids: CASSFASREQYF. CDR3 nucleotides: TGTGCCAGCAGCTTCGCGAGTCGCGAGCAGTACTTC.

In this sample, this clone turned up a few times. Here the CDR3 reads CASSLTVNYEQYF. In nucleotides, the CDR3 is TGTGCCAGCAGCTTGACAGTTAACTACGAGCAGTACTTC. The chain links TRBV7-9 to TRBJ2-7; D perhaps matches TRBD1 (5 bases). CDR1 and CDR2 from the germline V gene are SEHNR and FQNEAQ (reference sequence). V was trimmed by 3 bases and J by 3 bases, leaving 9 bases between them. CDR3 length equals 13 residues.

The count of this clone is one. A junction boundary mismatches the germline segment, possibly from a read error. The J gene is TRBJ2-4, the V gene TRBV6-5; 8 bases align to TRBD1. The CDR3 totals 11 residues. In germline, CDR1 is MNHEY, CDR2 SVGAGI. CDR3 nucleotides: TGTGCCAGCAGCCAGGGACAGGTTACGATCTTC. Translating it yields CASSQGQVTIF.

The CDR3 nucleotides read TGTGCCAGCAGTTTCCAGGGGGCCACGGGGTCGAATGGTAACTATGGCTACACCTTC. It specifies CASSFQGATGSNGNYGYTF. The rearrangement links TRBV28 to TRBJ1-2; 8 bases map to TRBD1. The CDR3 consists of 19 residues. Germline assignment: CDR1 MDHEN and CDR2 SYDVKM. Losses at the gene ends were 3 bases for V and 1 base for J; bases not matched to a gene: 16.

This clone has just a few counts. V usage is TRBV29-1 and J usage is TRBJ1-1, with a tentative D call TRBD1 (5 bases). Germline V gene lookup returns CDR1 SQVTM and CDR2 ANQGSEA. The CDR3 has 13 amino acids. Trimming cost V 5 bases and J 1 base, with 11 bases left between them. As DNA, the CDR3 is TGCAGCGTTTATGGGGGGACGAACACTGAAGCTTTCTTT. Translating gives CSVYGGTNTEAFF. The whole variable domain, remainder taken from reference TRBV29-1 and TRBJ1-1, is SAVISQKPSRDICQRGTSLTIQCQVDSQVTMMFWYRQQPGQSLTLIATANQGSEATYESGFVIDKFPISRPNLTFSTLTVSNMSPEDSSIYLCSVYGGTNTEAFFGQGTRLTVV.

The rearrangement uses TRBV19 and TRBJ2-1; TRBD2 matches 10 bases. V gave up 6 bases and J gave up 3 bases; unmatched junction bases: 8. Germline V gene sequence: CDR1 LNHDA, CDR2 SQIVND (reference sequence). CDR3 length: 16 amino acids. DNA of the CDR3: TGTGCCAGTAGCCGCAAACTAGCGGGGTTCTACAATGAGCAGTTCTTC. As protein: CASSRKLAGFYNEQFF. The full variable domain, in which reference TRBV19 and TRBJ2-1 provide the parts outside the CDR3, is DGGITQSPKYLFRKEGQNVTLSCEQNLNHDAMYWYRQDPGQGLRLIYYSQIVNDFQKGDIAEGYSVSREKKESFPLTVTSAQKNPTAFYLCASSRKLAGFYNEQFFGPGTRLTVL.

The rearrangement uses TRBV13 and TRBJ2-3; 11 bases match TRBD2. CDR3 length equals 15 residues. Per germline, CDR1 PRHDT and CDR2 FYEKMQ (reference sequence). J was trimmed by 5 bases and V by 5 bases; bases with no gene match: 6. The CDR3 here is CASSLRLAGLDTQYF. CDR3 DNA sequence: TGTGCCAGCAGCCTCCGACTAGCGGGGCTAGATACGCAGTATTTT.

This clone was picked up a small number of times. J is TRBJ1-2 and V is TRBV19; D is unclear. The ends were cut back, 5 bases at V and 1 base at J, with 8 bases in the middle. Germline CDR1 and CDR2: LNHDA and SQIVND (reference sequence). CDR3 length: 13 amino acids. The CDR3 here is CASSLGVNYGYTF. CDR3 bases: TGTGCCAGTAGTCTCGGGGTTAACTATGGCTACACCTTC.

This CDR3 reads CATSDTGQGAGGYTF. CDR3 coding DNA: TGTGCCACCAGTGACACGGGACAGGGGGCGGGAGGCTACACCTTC. The genes are TRBV24-1 and TRBJ1-2; TRBD1 matches at 12 bases. This CDR3 is 15 amino acids long. The V gene's germline CDR1 is KGHDR and CDR2 SFDVKD. V shed 4 bases and J 8 bases; nucleotides not matched to a gene: 7.

The rearrangement uses TRBV6-5 and TRBJ1-3, with a possible D match to TRBD1 (5 bases). The CDR3 covers 14 residues. Trimming left V 4 bases short and J 9 bases short, with 16 bases between. From germline, CDR1 is MNHEY and CDR2 SVGAGI. The CDR3 DNA reads TGTGCCAGCAGTTCCGAGGACCGGGGGGTCACCATATATTTT. This translates into CASSSEDRGVTIYF.

The J gene is TRBJ2-7, the V gene TRBV5-1, with 7 bases that match TRBD2. The germline V gene has CDR1 SGHRS and CDR2 YFSETQ. V lost 4 bases and J lost 2; bases outside the gene matches: 6. The CDR3 totals 14 residues. The CDR3, as DNA: TGCGCCAGCAGCGTCTCTAGCGGTGCCTACGAGCAGTACTTC. Protein: CASSVSSGAYEQYF.

This clone has only one observation. The V gene is TRBV28, the J gene TRBJ1-4; no definite D call. CDR3 length: 14 residues. The V and J ends lost 6 bases and 4 bases respectively, with 12 bases between them. The germline V gene has CDR1 MDHEN and CDR2 SYDVKM. CDR3 sequence reads: CASRLDLGNEKLFF. CDR3 sequence (DNA): TGTGCCAGCAGACTAGACCTTGGTAATGAAAAACTGTTTTTT.

The genes are TRBV4-3 and TRBJ2-3; possibly TRBD1 for D (5 bases). The CDR3 runs 14 residues. The V and J ends lost 3 bases and 5 bases respectively, with 12 bases between them. Looked up from germline, CDR1 is LGHNA and CDR2 is YSLEER. In DNA form, the CDR3 reads TGCGCCAGCAGCCAGAAAACGCAGGGAGATACGCAGTATTTT. The encoded protein is CASSQKTQGDTQYF.

The rearrangement uses TRBV9 and TRBJ1-3; no reliable D call. Germline CDR1 and CDR2: SGDLS and YYNGEE. The ends were cut back, 5 bases at V and 4 bases at J, with 4 bases in the middle. The CDR3 is 11 amino acids. CDR3 protein: CASRQGNTIYF. The DNA of the CDR3 is TGTGCCAGCAGACAGGGAAACACCATATATTTT.

This clone was observed a few times. This chain joins TRBV28 and TRBJ1-2; 10 nucleotides agree with TRBD1. After removal of 6 bases from V and 5 bases from J, the junction contained 6 bases not matched to a gene. CDR3 length: 14 residues. Germline CDR1 and CDR2: MDHEN and SYDVKM. The CDR3 reads CASSASGQGYGYTF. CDR3 nucleotide sequence: TGTGCCAGCAGCGCTTCGGGACAGGGGTATGGCTACACCTTC.

The gene calls are TRBV5-1 and TRBJ2-1; D remains ambiguous. Germline V gene sequence: CDR1 SGHRS, CDR2 YFSETQ. Trimming removed 0 bases at V and 8 bases at J, with 15 bases between. The CDR3 length is 15 residues. CDR3 sequence: CASSLAFPLSDEQFF. In DNA form, the CDR3 reads TGCGCCAGCAGCTTGGCCTTTCCTCTTAGTGATGAGCAGTTCTTC. The variable domain in full, completed from reference TRBV5-1 and TRBJ2-1, reads KAGVTQTPRYLIKTRGQQVTLSCSPISGHRSVSWYQQTPGQGLQFLFEYFSETQRNKGNFPGRFSGRQFSNSRSEMNVSTLELGDSALYLCASSLAFPLSDEQFFGPGTRLTVL.

The chain joins TRBV7-2 to TRBJ2-7, with 7 bases that match TRBD2. Trimming cost V 3 bases and J 7 bases; bases outside gene matches: 6. Germline CDR1 and CDR2: SGHTA and FQGNSA. The CDR3 loop spans 13 amino acids. The CDR3 loop is CASSFGGRAEQYF. CDR3 nucleotide sequence: TGTGCCAGCAGCTTTGGGGGGAGGGCTGAGCAGTACTTC.

This chain joins TRBV10-3 and TRBJ1-2, with 7 bases identical to TRBD1. CDR3 size: 14 residues. V was clipped by 0 bases and J by 4 bases; unmatched bases: 2. Germline V gene lookup returns CDR1 ENHRY and CDR2 SYGVKD. DNA for the CDR3: TGTGCCATCAGTGAGTCGGGACAGCCCTATGGCTACACCTTC. Amino acid sequence: CAISESGQPYGYTF.

This rearrangement joins TRBV20-1 to TRBJ2-1, with 14 bases that match TRBD2. Trimming at V came to 3 bases and at J to 8 bases, leaving 12 bases not matched to a gene. Germline values: CDR1 DFQATT, CDR2 SNEGSKA (reference sequence). The CDR3 covers 17 residues. In DNA form, the CDR3 reads TGCAGTGCTAGTAGTCCGGGACTAGCGGGAGTTAGGGATGAGCAGTTCTTC. Residues: CSASSPGLAGVRDEQFF.